The 23 T cell receptor beta chains listed next were all sequenced from one sample in a study of cytomegalovirus exposure and HLA in healthy donors. A multiplex PCR was run with 60 Vbeta primers and 13 Jbeta primers. Clones were read by immunoSEQ multiplex PCR, and TCRdb kept only the in-frame ones, dropping some. The sample has roughly 260,000 clones, about 83% seen once. The sample taken for sequencing was PBMCs. The receptors come from a woman between 40 and 55 years old in good health and CMV-seropositive.

V is TRBV29-1 and J is TRBJ1-3; the match to TRBD1 covers 8 bases. Germline V gene sequence: CDR1 SQVTM, CDR2 ANQGSEA. This CDR3 has 13 amino acids. V lost 7 bases, J lost 2 bases, and 4 bases stayed unmatched. This CDR3 reads CSARTGPGNTIYF. CDR3 bases: TGCAGCGCCCGGACAGGGCCTGGAAACACCATATATTTT.

V gene TRBV13 combines with J gene TRBJ1-2; possible D gene TRBD1, 6 bases. The CDR3 runs 15 residues. The V end was cut by 5 bases, the J end by 1 base, with 14 bases between. Germline loops: CDR1 PRHDT, CDR2 FYEKMQ (reference sequence). CDR3 residues: CASSDFTGSNYGYTF. The DNA for the CDR3 is TGTGCCAGCAGCGATTTTACAGGGAGTAACTATGGCTACACCTTC. The variable domain in full, completed from reference TRBV13 and TRBJ1-2, reads AAGVIQSPRHLIKEKRETATLKCYPIPRHDTVYWYQQGPGQDPQFLISFYEKMQSDKGSIPDRFSAQQFSDYHSELNMSSLELGDSALYFCASSDFTGSNYGYTFGSGTRLTVV.

Note on this clone: A junction end diverges from the germline sequence, so it may reflect a read error. The chain employs TRBV7-2 and TRBJ2-1, with TRBD2 matching over 10 bases. From germline, CDR1 is SGHTA and CDR2 FQGNSA. CDR3 length equals 16 residues. CDR3 residues: CASSPTLAGEGNKQLF. The DNA for the CDR3 is TGTGCCAGCAGCCCAACTCTAGCGGGGGAAGGTAATAAGCAGCTCTTC.

This chain connects TRBV7-2 to TRBJ1-3; no clear D. V was pared by 5 bases and J by 3 bases, with 8 bases between. Looked up from germline, CDR1 is SGHTA and CDR2 is FQGNSA. This CDR3 is 13 amino acids long. The CDR3, as DNA: TGTGCCAGCAGCCTCACAAGTGGAAACACCATATATTTT. Amino acids: CASSLTSGNTIYF.

This chain uses TRBV9 with TRBJ2-1; D is possibly TRBD2 (6 bases). Germline V lookup: CDR1 SGDLS, CDR2 YYNGEE. V lost 1 base, J lost 5 bases, and 13 bases lay in between. The CDR3 runs 15 residues. CDR3 sequence (DNA): TGTGCCAGCAGCGTACAACACAGGAGGGACAATGAGCAGTTCTTC. This gives the protein CASSVQHRRDNEQFF.

In this sample, this clone turned up once. V usage is TRBV19 and J usage is TRBJ2-7; no firm D call. The V end lost 5 bases, the J end lost 0 bases, and 11 bases lay between the germline ends. Germline V lookup: CDR1 LNHDA, CDR2 SQIVND (reference sequence). CDR3 length: 14 amino acids. CDR3 DNA: TGTGCCAGTAGTCCGGGTAGATACTCCTACGAGCAGTACTTC. Its protein is CASSPGRYSYEQYF. The full variable domain, with the rest looked up from reference TRBV19 and TRBJ2-7, is DGGITQSPKYLFRKEGQNVTLSCEQNLNHDAMYWYRQDPGQGLRLIYYSQIVNDFQKGDIAEGYSVSREKKESFPLTVTSAQKNPTAFYLCASSPGRYSYEQYFGPGTRLTVT.

The sample holds a few counts of this clone. The chain combines TRBV5-1 with TRBJ1-2; 8 bases align to TRBD1. J was trimmed by 2 bases and V by 2 bases; bases with no gene match: 8. The CDR3 runs 16 residues. Germline assignment: CDR1 SGHRS and CDR2 YFSETQ. The DNA of the CDR3 is TGCGCCAGCAGCTTTGTCCCGGGACAGGAAAACTATGGCTACACCTTC. It yields the protein CASSFVPGQENYGYTF.

J is TRBJ1-3 and V is TRBV30; D ambiguous. Trimming stripped 4 bases from V and 0 bases from J, with 19 bases between. The CDR3 loop spans 17 amino acids. The germline V gene has CDR1 GTSNPN and CDR2 SVGIG (reference sequence). The CDR3 DNA sequence: TGTGCCTGGAAGTTTAGTAGAGGCTTACCCTCTGGAAACACCATATATTTT. It specifies CAWKFSRGLPSGNTIYF.

This chain uses TRBV29-1 with TRBJ2-7; D is unclear. There are 12 residues in the CDR3. V shed 6 bases and J shed 3 bases, with 12 bases lying between them. CDR1 SQVTM and CDR2 ANQGSEA come from the germline V gene. The CDR3 loop reads CSVYGYLYEQYF. CDR3 DNA: TGCAGCGTATACGGGTACCTCTACGAGCAGTACTTC.

The chain employs TRBV9 and TRBJ1-6, with 7 positions matching TRBD1. The CDR3 has 16 amino acids. Germline loops: CDR1 SGDLS, CDR2 YYNGEE. V dropped 0 bases and J dropped 7; count of bases not matched to a gene: 7. The CDR3 DNA sequence: TGTGCCAGCAGCGTAGGGGCCAACAGGGGAAATTCACCCCTCCACTTT. Translating gives CASSVGANRGNSPLHF.

V usage is TRBV28 and J usage is TRBJ2-5, with D perhaps TRBD1 (6 bases). The tail of the sequence fits TRBJ2-7 better, so the J call may be wrong. Germline V CDR1 and CDR2: MDHEN, SYDVKM. This CDR3 has 13 residues. CDR3: CASSRDKLIEQYF. The CDR3 nucleotides are TGTGCCAGCAGTCGGGACAAGTTGATCGAGCAGTACTTC.

With respect to this clone: The identical CDR3 is also encoded by other nucleotide sequences in the sample. The chain recombines TRBV6-5 with TRBJ2-3, with 10 bases fitting TRBD2. The V gene end was trimmed by 2 bases and the J gene end by 2 bases; junction bases not matched to a gene: 1. Germline V gene lookup returns CDR1 MNHEY and CDR2 SVGAGI. The CDR3 runs 15 residues. In DNA form, the CDR3 reads TGTGCCAGCAGTTACGGGACTAGCGACACAGATACGCAGTATTTT. Translation gives CASSYGTSDTDTQYF.

This chain uses TRBV7-3 with TRBJ2-7, with 7 bases that match TRBD1. The trim removed 4 bases at V and 12 bases at J, leaving 12 bases unmatched. CDR1 and CDR2 (germline): SGHTA, FQGTGA. This CDR3 has 13 amino acids. CDR3 protein: CASSSDRARGLYF. For the CDR3, the DNA is TGTGCCAGCAGCTCCGACAGGGCCCGAGGTCTGTACTTC.

The chain couples TRBV30 to TRBJ1-5; 7 bases are a match to TRBD1. Germline values: CDR1 GTSNPN, CDR2 SVGIG (reference sequence). V lost 1 base, J lost 2 bases, and 2 bases stayed unmatched. The CDR3 covers 14 residues. The CDR3 is CAWSAGQGNQPQHF. The CDR3, as DNA: TGTGCCTGGAGTGCCGGACAGGGCAATCAGCCCCAGCATTTT.

The J gene is TRBJ2-7, the V gene TRBV2; 9 bases are shared with TRBD1. The V gene's germline CDR1 is SNHLY and CDR2 FYNNEI. With 6 bases clipped from V and 2 bases from J, the junction kept 8 bases outside the gene matches. The length of the CDR3 is 15 residues. The CDR3 reads CASRGTGIAAYEQYF. As DNA, the CDR3 is TGTGCCAGCAGGGGGACAGGGATAGCCGCCTACGAGCAGTACTTC. The full variable domain, its missing parts supplied by reference TRBV2 and TRBJ2-7, is EPEVTQTPSHQVTQMGQEVILRCVPISNHLYFYWYRQILGQKVEFLVSFYNNEISEKSEIFDDQFSVERPDGSNFTLKIRSTKLEDSAMYFCASRGTGIAAYEQYFGPGTRLTVT.

The sample holds one count of this clone. The chain combines TRBV5-1 with TRBJ2-5; D is uncertain. The V end lost 4 bases, the J end lost 4 bases, and 8 bases lay between the germline ends. The CDR3 has 12 amino acids. Germline CDR1 and CDR2: SGHRS and YFSETQ. In DNA, the CDR3 is TGCGCCAGCAGCGCAAACGGAGAGACCCAGTACTTC. It codes for CASSANGETQYF.

The chain's CDR3 is CAWSRGAPGYTF. CDR3 coding DNA: TGTGCCTGGAGTCGGGGGGCTCCTGGCTACACCTTC. The chain combines TRBV30 with TRBJ1-2, with D perhaps TRBD1 (6 bases). CDR3 length: 12 residues. Germline V CDR1 and CDR2: GTSNPN, SVGIG (reference sequence). Trimming cost V 2 bases and J 7 bases, with 11 bases left between them.

J is TRBJ2-1 and V is TRBV9; the match to TRBD2 covers 14 bases. Per germline, CDR1 SGDLS and CDR2 YYNGEE. This CDR3 comprises 16 residues. V lost 1 base and J lost 14; bases outside the gene matches: 11. The DNA of the CDR3 is TGTGCCAGCAGCGTAAGTCCGACTAGCGGGAGGGCCGGTGAGTTCTTC. Its translation: CASSVSPTSGRAGEFF.

This chain's CDR3 is CASSPILAGEETQYF. The CDR3 region has the DNA TGTGCCAGCTCACCAATCCTAGCGGGAGAAGAGACCCAGTACTTC. J is TRBJ2-5 and V is TRBV18; 10 nucleotides align to TRBD2. The CDR3 is made up of 15 amino acids. After removal of 2 bases from V and 3 bases from J, the junction contained 3 bases not matched to a gene. The germline CDR1 and CDR2 sequences are KGHSH and LQKENI.

The sample holds a few counts of this clone. V usage is TRBV11-3 and J usage is TRBJ2-7; D might be TRBD2 (6 bases). This CDR3 is 13 amino acids long. V was cut by 8 bases and J by 4 bases, with 15 bases left in between. CDR1 and CDR2 (germline): SGHNT, YENEEA. The CDR3 nucleotides read TGTGCCAGCTGTCTGAGGGCGGGGTACGAGCAGTACTTC. Translated: CASCLRAGYEQYF.

This clone was detected only once. The chain recombines TRBV5-4 with TRBJ2-7; 10 nucleotides line up with TRBD2. Trimming removed 5 bases from V and 5 bases from J; junction bases left unmatched: 10. The CDR3 is 15 residues long. Germline assignment: CDR1 SGHNT and CDR2 YYREEE (reference sequence). CDR3 in DNA: TGTGCCAGCAGACCTTTAGCGGGAGGCATCGACGAGCAGTACTTC. This gives the protein CASRPLAGGIDEQYF.

This sequence joins TRBV7-2 and TRBJ2-5, with TRBD2 matching over 9 bases. In germline, CDR1 is SGHTA, CDR2 FQGNSA. There are 16 residues in the CDR3. V was clipped by 1 base and J by 3 bases; unmatched bases: 6. The CDR3 DNA is TGTGCCAGCAGCTTAGTTCTAGCGGGAACCAAAGAGACCCAGTACTTC. Protein sequence: CASSLVLAGTKETQYF.

The chain has TRBV29-1 and TRBJ2-1, with 9 bases identical to TRBD1. The CDR3 loop spans 13 amino acids. V lost 6 bases and J lost 7; bases outside the gene matches: 7. Germline-derived CDR1 and CDR2 are SQVTM and ANQGSEA. CDR3 nucleotides: TGCAGCGTCAACAGGGGGCTGGTAAATGAGCAGTTCTTC. Amino acids: CSVNRGLVNEQFF.